The clone carrying this TCR beta chain showed up just a few times. Germline CDR1 is DFQATT and CDR2 is SNEGSKA (reference sequence). Trimming cost V 6 bases and J 0 bases, with 14 bases left between them. The CDR3 consists of 14 residues. TCRdb reprocessed the 5' RACE reads with MiXCR, giving one entry per CDR3 protein. This table holds about 9,000 distinct CDR3 sequences, 52% found once. Input material: memory CD4+ T cells sorted from a lymph node. As to subset: memory CD4+ T cells, CD4+CD45RO+CD25-. The chain recombines TRBV20-1 with TRBJ1-2; D is ambiguous. This receptor was obtained from a female donor with breast cancer. The CDR3 nucleotides read TGCAGTGCCGAAGTCCCGTTAGCTAACTATGGCTACACCTTC. This sequence encodes CSAEVPLANYGYTF.